Only a few counts were recorded for the clone carrying this T cell receptor (beta chain). The antigen is not known. This sample is drawn from a study of identical twins. The CDR3 contains 15 residues. Deletions cut 4 bases from V and 7 bases from J, with 15 bases between. Germline assignment: CDR1 KGHDR and CDR2 SFDVKD. Study findings and constraints: Abundant beta clonotypes from cord blood had fewer insertions, unlike memory repertoires, which showed none.

TCRdb recomputed calls from the 5' RACE reads with MiXCR, one row per CDR3 protein. The data hold 450,000 to 600,000 distinct CDR3 sequences, with around 20% observed a single time. These same records also appear under a second study, on yellow fever vaccine responses in identical twins. From that study: A vaccine T cell response that seemed partly convergent and partly personalized was reported in twins.

The receptor comes from a woman between 18 and 30 years old in good health. Sequencing was performed on CD4+ T cells sorted from blood. The chain links TRBV24-1 to TRBJ2-2; TRBD1 might be the D (8 bases). The CDR3 nucleotides are TGTGCCACCAGTGACGAACAGGGGGGGATCGGGGAGCTGTTTTTT. Protein: CATSDEQGGIGELFF.